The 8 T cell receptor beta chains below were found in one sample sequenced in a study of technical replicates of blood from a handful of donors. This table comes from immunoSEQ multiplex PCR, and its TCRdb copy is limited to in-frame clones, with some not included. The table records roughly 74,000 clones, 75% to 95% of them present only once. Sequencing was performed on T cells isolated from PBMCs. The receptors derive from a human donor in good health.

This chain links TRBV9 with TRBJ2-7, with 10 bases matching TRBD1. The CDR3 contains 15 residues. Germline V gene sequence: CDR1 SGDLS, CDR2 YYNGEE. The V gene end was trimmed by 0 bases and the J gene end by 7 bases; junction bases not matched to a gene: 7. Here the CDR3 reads CASSVAGQGVYEQYF. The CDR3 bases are TGTGCCAGCAGCGTAGCCGGACAGGGGGTTTATGAGCAGTACTTC.

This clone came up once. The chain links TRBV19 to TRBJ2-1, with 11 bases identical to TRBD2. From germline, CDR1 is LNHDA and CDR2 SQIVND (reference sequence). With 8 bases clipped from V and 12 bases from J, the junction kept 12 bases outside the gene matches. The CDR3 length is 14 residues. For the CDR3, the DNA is TGTGCCAGTGAACCTAGCGGGAGGATTGTGGGGCAGTTCTTC. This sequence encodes CASEPSGRIVGQFF.

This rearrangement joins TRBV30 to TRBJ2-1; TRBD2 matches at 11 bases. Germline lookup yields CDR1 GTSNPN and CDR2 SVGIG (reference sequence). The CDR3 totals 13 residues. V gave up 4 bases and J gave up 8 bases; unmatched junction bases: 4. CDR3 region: CAWIAGGVDEQFF. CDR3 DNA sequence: TGTGCCTGGATAGCGGGAGGGGTGGATGAGCAGTTCTTC.

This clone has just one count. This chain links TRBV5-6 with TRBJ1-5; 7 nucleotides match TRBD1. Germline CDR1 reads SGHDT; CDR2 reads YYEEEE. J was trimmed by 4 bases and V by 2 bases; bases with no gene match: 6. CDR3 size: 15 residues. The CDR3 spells CASSLGGRLNQPQHF. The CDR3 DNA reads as TGTGCCAGCAGCTTAGGGGGCCGATTAAATCAGCCCCAGCATTTT.

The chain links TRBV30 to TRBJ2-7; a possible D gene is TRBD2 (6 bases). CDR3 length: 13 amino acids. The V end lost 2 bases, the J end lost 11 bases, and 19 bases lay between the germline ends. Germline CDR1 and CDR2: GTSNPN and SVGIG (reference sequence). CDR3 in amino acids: CAWSHNAAGPKYF. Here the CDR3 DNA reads TGTGCCTGGAGTCACAATGCAGCGGGTCCGAAGTACTTC.

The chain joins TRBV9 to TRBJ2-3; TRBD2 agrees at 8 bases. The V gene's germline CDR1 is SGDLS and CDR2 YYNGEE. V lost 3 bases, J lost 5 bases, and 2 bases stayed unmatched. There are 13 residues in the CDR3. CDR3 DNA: TGTGCCAGCAGCGGAGCGGGAGTAGATACGCAGTATTTT. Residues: CASSGAGVDTQYF.

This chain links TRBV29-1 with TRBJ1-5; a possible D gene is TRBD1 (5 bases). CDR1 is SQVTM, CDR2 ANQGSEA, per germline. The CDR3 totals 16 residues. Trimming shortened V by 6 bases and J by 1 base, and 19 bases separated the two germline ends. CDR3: CSVLTWQGNSNQPQHF. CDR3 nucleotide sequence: TGCAGCGTCCTAACGTGGCAGGGAAACAGCAATCAGCCCCAGCATTTT.

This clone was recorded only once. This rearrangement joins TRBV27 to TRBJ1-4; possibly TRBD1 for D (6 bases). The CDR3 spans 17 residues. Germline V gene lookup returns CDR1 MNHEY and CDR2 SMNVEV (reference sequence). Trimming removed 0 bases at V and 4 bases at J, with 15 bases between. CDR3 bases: TGTGCCAGCAGTTTATCGGGACACCCGGACGGTAATGAAAAACTGTTTTTT. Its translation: CASSLSGHPDGNEKLFF. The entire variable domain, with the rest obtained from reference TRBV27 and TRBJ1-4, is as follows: EAQVTQNPRYLITVTGKKLTVTCSQNMNHEYMSWYRQDPGLGLRQIYYSMNVEVTDKGDVPEGYKVSRKEKRNFPLILESPSPNQTSLYFCASSLSGHPDGNEKLFFGSGTQLSVL.